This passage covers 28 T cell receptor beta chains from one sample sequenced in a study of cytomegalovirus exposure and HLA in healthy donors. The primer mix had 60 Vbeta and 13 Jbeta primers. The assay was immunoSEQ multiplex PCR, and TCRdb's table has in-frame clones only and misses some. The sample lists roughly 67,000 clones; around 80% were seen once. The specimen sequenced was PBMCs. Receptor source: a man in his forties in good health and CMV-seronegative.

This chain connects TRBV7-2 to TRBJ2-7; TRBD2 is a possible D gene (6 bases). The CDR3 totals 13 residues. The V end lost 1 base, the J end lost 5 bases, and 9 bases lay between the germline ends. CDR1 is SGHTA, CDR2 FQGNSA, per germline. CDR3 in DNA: TGTGCCAGCAGCTTAGAGGGCGGGAACGAGCAGTACTTC. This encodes CASSLEGGNEQYF. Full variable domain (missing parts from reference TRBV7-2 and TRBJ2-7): GAGVSQSPSNKVTEKGKDVELRCDPISGHTALYWYRQSLGQGLEFLIYFQGNSAPDKSGLPSDRFSAERTGGSVSTLTIQRTQQEDSAVYLCASSLEGGNEQYFGPGTRLTVT.

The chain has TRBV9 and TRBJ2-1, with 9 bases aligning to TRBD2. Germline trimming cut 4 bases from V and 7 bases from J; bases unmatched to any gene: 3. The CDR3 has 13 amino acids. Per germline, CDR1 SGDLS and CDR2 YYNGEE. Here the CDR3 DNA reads TGTGCCAGCAGCCTGGCGGGGGGGAATGAGCAGTTCTTC. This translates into CASSLAGGNEQFF.

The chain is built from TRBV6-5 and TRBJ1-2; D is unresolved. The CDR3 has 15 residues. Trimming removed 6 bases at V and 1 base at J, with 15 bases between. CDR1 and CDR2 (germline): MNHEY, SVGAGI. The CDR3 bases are TGTGCCAGCAGCCCCTCGGAGGGAGTTAACTATGGCTACACCTTC. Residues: CASSPSEGVNYGYTF.

CDR3 sequence (DNA): TGTGCCAGCAGCCCCCTGGGGCGCCCAAGCACAGATACGCAGTATTTT. Translation gives CASSPLGRPSTDTQYF. The rearrangement links TRBV5-5 to TRBJ2-3; weak D call: TRBD1 (5 bases). V gave up 4 bases and J gave up 0 bases, with 15 bases separating them. CDR1 and CDR2 (germline): SGHKS, YYEKEE (reference sequence). The CDR3 is 16 residues long.

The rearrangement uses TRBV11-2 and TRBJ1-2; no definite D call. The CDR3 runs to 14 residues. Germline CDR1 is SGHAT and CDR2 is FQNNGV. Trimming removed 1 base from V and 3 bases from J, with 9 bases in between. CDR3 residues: CASSLAPGDYGYTF. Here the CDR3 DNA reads TGTGCCAGCAGCTTAGCCCCCGGGGACTATGGCTACACCTTC.

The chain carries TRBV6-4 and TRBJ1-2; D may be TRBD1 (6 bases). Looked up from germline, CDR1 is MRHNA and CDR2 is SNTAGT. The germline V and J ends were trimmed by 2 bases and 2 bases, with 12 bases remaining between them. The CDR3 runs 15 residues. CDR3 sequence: CASSDTGMPNYGYTF. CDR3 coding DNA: TGTGCCAGCAGTGACACAGGGATGCCGAACTATGGCTACACCTTC.

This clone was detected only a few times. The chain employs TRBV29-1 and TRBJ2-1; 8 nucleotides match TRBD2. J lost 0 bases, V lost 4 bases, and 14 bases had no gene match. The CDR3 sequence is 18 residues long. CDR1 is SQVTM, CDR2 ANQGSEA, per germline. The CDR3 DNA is TGCAGCGTTGTAGGGCTAGCGGGCGCCCTTAGCTCCTACAATGAGCAGTTCTTC. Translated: CSVVGLAGALSSYNEQFF.

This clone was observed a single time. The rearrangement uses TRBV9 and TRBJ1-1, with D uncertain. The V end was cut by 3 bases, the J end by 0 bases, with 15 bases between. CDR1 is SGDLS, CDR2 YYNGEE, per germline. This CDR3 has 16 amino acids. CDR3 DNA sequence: TGTGCCAGCAGCGGCAGGTTGGGTCCAATGAACACTGAAGCTTTCTTT. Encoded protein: CASSGRLGPMNTEAFF.

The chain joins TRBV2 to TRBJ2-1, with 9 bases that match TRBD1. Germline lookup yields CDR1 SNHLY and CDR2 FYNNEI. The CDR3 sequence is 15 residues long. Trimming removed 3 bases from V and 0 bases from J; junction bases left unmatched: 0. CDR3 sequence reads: CASSEDRGSYNEQFF. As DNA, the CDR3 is TGTGCCAGCAGTGAGGACAGGGGCTCCTACAATGAGCAGTTCTTC.

Here the CDR3 DNA reads TGCGCCAGCAGCTTGCTGGTCCAGGGGGCGCACTACGAGCAGTACTTC. As protein: CASSLLVQGAHYEQYF. The chain combines TRBV5-1 with TRBJ2-7, with 8 positions matching TRBD1. The V gene end was trimmed by 1 base and the J gene end by 3 bases; junction bases not matched to a gene: 9. The CDR3 covers 16 residues. CDR1 SGHRS and CDR2 YFSETQ come from the germline V gene.

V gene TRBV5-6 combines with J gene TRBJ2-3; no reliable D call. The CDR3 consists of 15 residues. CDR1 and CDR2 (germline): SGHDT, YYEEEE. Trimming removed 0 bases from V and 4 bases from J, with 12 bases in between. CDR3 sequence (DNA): TGTGCCAGCAGCTTGGGGCAACGCCGGGCAGATACGCAGTATTTT. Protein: CASSLGQRRADTQYF.

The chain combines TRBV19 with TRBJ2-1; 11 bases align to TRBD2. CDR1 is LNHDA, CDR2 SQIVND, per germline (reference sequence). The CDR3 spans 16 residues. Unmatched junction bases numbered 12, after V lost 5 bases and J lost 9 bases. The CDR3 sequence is CASSVLAGGPGSEQFF. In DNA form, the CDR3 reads TGTGCCAGTAGTGTGTTAGCGGGAGGGCCAGGGAGTGAGCAGTTCTTC.

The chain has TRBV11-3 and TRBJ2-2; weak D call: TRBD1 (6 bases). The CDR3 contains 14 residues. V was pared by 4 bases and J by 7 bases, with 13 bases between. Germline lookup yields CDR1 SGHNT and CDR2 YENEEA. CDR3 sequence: CASSSRQDVGELFF. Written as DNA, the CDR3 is TGTGCCAGCAGCTCAAGACAGGACGTCGGGGAGCTGTTTTTT.

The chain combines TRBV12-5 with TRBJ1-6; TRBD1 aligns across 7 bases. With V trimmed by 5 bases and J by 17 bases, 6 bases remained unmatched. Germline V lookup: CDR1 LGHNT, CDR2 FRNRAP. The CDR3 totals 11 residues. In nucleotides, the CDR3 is TGTGCTAGTGGTGAAAAGGGACAGTTCCACTTT. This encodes CASGEKGQFHF.

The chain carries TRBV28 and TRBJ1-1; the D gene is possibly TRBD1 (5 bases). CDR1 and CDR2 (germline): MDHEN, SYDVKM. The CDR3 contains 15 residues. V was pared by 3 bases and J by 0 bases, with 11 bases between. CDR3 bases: TGTGCCAGCAGTTTGGGGGGGTACGTGAACACTGAAGCTTTCTTT. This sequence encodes CASSLGGYVNTEAFF.

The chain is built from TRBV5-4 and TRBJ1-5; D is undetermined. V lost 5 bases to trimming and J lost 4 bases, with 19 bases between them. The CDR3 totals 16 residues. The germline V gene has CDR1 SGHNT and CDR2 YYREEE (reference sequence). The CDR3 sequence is CASSYRREELNQPQHF. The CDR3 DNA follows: TGTGCCAGCAGTTACCGAAGGGAGGAGCTTAATCAGCCCCAGCATTTT.

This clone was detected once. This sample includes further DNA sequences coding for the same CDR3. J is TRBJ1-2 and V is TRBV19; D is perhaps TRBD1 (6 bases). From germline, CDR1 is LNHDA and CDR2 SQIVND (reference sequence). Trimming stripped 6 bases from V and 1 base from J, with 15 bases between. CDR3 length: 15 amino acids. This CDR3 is CASSTLAGDNYGYTF. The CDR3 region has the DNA TGTGCCAGTAGCACCCTTGCAGGGGATAACTATGGCTACACCTTC.

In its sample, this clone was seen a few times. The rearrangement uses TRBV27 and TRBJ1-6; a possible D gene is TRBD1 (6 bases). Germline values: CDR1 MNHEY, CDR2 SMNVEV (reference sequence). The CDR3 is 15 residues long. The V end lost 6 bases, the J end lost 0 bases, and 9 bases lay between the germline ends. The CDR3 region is CASSLRGSYNSPLHF. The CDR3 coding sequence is TGTGCCAGCAGCCTCAGGGGCTCCTATAATTCACCCCTCCACTTT.

The DNA of the CDR3 is TGTGCTAGTAGTGGCCCCCGGGGGACGGGCACCGGGGAGCTGTTTTTT. Encoded protein: CASSGPRGTGTGELFF. The chain carries TRBV12-5 and TRBJ2-2, with D possibly TRBD2 on 6 matching bases. Trimming removed 8 bases from V and 4 bases from J, with 20 bases in between. Germline CDR1 is LGHNT and CDR2 is FRNRAP. This CDR3 comprises 16 residues.

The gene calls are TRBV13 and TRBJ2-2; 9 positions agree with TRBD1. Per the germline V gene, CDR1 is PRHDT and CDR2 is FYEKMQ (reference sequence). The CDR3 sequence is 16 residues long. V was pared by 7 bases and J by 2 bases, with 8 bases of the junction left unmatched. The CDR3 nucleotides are TGTGCCAGCACGTTTTCGGGACAGGGTAACACCGGGGAGCTGTTTTTT. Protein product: CASTFSGQGNTGELFF.

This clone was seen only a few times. The CDR3 DNA reads TGTGCCAGCAGTTGGGACAGGGGTTCCTACGAGCAGTACTTC. Protein product: CASSWDRGSYEQYF. The chain carries TRBV2 and TRBJ2-7, with TRBD1 matching 10 bases. The CDR3 extends over 14 amino acids. Trimming at V came to 5 bases and at J to 1 base, leaving 2 bases not matched to a gene. Germline CDR1 and CDR2: SNHLY and FYNNEI.

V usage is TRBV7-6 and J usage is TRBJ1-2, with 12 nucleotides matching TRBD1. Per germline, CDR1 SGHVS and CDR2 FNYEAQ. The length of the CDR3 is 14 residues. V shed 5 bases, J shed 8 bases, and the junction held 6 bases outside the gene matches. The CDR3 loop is CASSEGQGARGYTF. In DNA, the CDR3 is TGTGCCAGCAGCGAGGGACAGGGGGCGCGGGGCTACACCTTC.

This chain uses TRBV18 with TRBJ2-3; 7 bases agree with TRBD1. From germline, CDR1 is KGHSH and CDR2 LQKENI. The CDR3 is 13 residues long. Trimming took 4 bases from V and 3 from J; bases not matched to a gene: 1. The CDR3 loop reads CASSQTGTDTQYF. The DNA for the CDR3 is TGTGCCAGCTCACAGACAGGGACAGATACGCAGTATTTT.

The CDR3 loop reads CASSRRGEYNEQFF. CDR3 DNA: TGTGCCAGCAGCCGCAGGGGGGAATACAATGAGCAGTTCTTC. The chain links TRBV6-6 to TRBJ2-1; the D gene is possibly TRBD1 (7 bases). The CDR3 runs to 14 residues. V dropped 6 bases and J dropped 4 bases, with 13 bases sitting between them. Germline loops: CDR1 MNHNY, CDR2 SVGAGI (reference sequence).

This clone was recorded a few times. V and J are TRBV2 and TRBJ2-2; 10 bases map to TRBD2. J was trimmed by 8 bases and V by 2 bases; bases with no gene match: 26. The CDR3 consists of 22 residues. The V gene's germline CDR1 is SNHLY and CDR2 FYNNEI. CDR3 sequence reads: CASSEFEAVGGVSGGPLGELFF. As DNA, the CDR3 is TGTGCCAGCAGTGAATTTGAGGCGGTTGGAGGAGTTAGCGGGGGGCCCCTTGGGGAGCTGTTTTTT.

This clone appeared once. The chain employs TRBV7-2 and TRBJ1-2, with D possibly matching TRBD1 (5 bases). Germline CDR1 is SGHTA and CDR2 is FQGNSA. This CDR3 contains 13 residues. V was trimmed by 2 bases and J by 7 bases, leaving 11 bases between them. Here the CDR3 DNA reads TGTGCCAGCAGCTTAATCAGGGCTCTTGGCTACACCTTC. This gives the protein CASSLIRALGYTF.

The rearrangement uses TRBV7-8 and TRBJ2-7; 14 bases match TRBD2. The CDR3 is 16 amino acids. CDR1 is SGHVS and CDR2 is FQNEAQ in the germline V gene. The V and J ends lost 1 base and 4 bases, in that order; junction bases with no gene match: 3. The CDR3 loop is CASSLGGLAGAYEQYF. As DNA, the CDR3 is TGTGCCAGCAGCTTAGGGGGACTAGCGGGAGCTTACGAGCAGTACTTC.

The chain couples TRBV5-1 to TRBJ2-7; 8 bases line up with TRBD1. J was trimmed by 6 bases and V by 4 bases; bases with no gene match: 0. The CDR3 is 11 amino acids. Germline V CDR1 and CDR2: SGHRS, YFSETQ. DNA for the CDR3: TGCGCCAGCAGCGACAGGGGCGAGCAGTACTTC. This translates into CASSDRGEQYF. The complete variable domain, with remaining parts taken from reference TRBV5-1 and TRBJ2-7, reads KAGVTQTPRYLIKTRGQQVTLSCSPISGHRSVSWYQQTPGQGLQFLFEYFSETQRNKGNFPGRFSGRQFSNSRSEMNVSTLELGDSALYLCASSDRGEQYFGPGTRLTVT.